This TCR beta chain was identified in a study of patients and donors after allogeneic stem cell transplantation. TCRdb re-called the RT-PCR reads through MiXCR, storing one row per CDR3 protein. The table records around 200,000 distinct CDR3 sequences, roughly 38% of them present only once. The V gene lost 0 bases and the J gene lost 0 bases, with 6 bases spanning the gap. The germline CDR1 and CDR2 sequences are KGHSH and LQKENI. CDR3 length: 14 amino acids. Sequencing was performed on blood, either unsorted or a sorted T cell fraction (not recorded which). The gene calls are TRBV18 and TRBJ2-7; D is ambiguous. The source is a human donor who was either an allogeneic HSCT recipient or a stem cell or donor lymphocyte infusion donor (not recorded which). It is not recorded whose cells these are; they may come from a transplant donor. CDR3 loop: CASSPPSISYEQYF. CDR3 DNA: TGTGCCAGCTCACCACCCTCCATCTCCTACGAGCAGTACTTC.